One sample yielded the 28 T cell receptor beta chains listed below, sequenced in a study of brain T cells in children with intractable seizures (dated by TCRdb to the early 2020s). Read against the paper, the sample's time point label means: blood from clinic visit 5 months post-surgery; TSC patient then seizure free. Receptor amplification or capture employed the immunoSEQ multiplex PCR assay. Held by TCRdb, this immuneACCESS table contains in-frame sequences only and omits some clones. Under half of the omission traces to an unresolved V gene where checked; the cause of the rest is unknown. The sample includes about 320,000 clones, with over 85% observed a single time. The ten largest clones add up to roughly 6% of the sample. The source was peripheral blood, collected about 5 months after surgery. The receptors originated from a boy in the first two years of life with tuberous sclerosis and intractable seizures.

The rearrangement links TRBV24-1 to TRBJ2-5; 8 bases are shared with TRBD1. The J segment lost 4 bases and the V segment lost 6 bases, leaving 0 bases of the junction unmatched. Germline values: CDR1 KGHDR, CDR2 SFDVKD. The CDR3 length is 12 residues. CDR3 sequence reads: CATSQGAETQYF. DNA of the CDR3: TGTGCCACCAGTCAGGGGGCAGAGACCCAGTACTTC.

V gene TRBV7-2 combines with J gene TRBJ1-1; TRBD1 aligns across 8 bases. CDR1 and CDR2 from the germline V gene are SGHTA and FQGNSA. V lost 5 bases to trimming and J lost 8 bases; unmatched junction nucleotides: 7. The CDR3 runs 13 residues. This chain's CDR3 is CASSLTPGGEAFF. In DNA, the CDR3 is TGTGCCAGCAGCCTCACCCCAGGGGGCGAAGCTTTCTTT.

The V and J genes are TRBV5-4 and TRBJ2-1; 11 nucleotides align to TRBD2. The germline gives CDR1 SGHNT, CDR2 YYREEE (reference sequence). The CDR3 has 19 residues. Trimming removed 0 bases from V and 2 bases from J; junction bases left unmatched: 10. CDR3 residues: CASSLDPLLAGGTYNEQFF. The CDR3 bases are TGTGCCAGCAGCTTGGATCCCCTCTTAGCGGGGGGGACCTACAATGAGCAGTTCTTC.

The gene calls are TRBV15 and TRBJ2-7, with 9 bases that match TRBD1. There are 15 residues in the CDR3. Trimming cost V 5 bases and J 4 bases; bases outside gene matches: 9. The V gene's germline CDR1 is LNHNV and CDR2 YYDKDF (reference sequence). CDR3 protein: CATSRHPTGGYEQYF. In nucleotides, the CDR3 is TGTGCCACCAGCCGCCACCCGACAGGGGGTTACGAGCAGTACTTC.

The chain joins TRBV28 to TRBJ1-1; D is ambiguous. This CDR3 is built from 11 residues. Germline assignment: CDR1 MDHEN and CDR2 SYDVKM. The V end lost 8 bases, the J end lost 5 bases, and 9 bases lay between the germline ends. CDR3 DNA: TGTGCCAGCGGGCCCTGGACTGAAGCTTTCTTT. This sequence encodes CASGPWTEAFF.

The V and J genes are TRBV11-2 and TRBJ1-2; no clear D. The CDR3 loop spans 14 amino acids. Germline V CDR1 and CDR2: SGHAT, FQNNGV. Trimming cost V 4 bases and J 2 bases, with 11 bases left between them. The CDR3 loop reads CASSSFDRNYGYTF. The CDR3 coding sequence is TGTGCCAGCAGCTCATTTGACCGGAACTATGGCTACACCTTC.

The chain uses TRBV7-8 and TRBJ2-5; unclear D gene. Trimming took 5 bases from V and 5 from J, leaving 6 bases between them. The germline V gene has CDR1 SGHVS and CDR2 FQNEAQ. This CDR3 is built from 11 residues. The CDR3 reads CASSQGETQYF. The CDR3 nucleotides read TGTGCCAGCAGCCAAGGCGAGACCCAGTACTTC.

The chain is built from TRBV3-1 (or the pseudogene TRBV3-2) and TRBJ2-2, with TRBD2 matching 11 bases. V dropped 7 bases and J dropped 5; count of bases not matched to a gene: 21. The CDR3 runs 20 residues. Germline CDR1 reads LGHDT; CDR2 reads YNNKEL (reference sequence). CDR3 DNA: TGTGCCAGCACCCTTGATGGGGGGCGGCTAGCGGGAGGAGGGACCGGGGAGCTGTTTTTT. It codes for CASTLDGGRLAGGGTGELFF.

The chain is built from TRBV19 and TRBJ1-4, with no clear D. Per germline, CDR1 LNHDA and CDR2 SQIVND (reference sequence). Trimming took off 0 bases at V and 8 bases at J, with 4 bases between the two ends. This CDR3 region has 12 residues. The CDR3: CASSIDQEKLFF. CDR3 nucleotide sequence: TGTGCCAGTAGTATAGATCAGGAAAAACTGTTTTTT.

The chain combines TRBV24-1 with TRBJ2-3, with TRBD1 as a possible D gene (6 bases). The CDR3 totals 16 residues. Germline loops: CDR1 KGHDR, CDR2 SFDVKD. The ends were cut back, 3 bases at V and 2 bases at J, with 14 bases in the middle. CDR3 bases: TGTGCCACCAGTGATCTCACAGGGCTGAACACAGATACGCAGTATTTT. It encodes CATSDLTGLNTDTQYF.

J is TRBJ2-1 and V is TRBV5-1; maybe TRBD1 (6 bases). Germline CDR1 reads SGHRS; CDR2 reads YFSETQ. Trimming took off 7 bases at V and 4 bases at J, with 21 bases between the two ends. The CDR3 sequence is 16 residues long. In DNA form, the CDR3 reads TGCGCCAGCCTAGAATTTCCGGGACACGGATACAATGAGCAGTTCTTC. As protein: CASLEFPGHGYNEQFF.

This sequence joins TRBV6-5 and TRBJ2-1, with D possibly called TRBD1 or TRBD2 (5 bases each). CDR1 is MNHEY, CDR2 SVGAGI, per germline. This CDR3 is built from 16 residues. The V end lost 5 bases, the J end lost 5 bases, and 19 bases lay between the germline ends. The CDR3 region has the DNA TGTGCCAGCAGTAACTGGCTTGATGGGGGAGACAATGAGCAGTTCTTC. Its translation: CASSNWLDGGDNEQFF.

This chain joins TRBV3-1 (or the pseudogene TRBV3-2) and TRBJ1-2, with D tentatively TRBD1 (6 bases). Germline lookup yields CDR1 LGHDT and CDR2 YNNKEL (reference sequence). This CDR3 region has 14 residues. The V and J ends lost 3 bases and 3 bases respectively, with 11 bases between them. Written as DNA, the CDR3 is TGTGCCAGCAGCCATTACCGGACAGACTATGGCTACACCTTC. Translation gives CASSHYRTDYGYTF.

The CDR3 nucleotides are TGTGCCAGCAGTTTGGGACAGGTTAACTATGGCTACACCTTC. It is translated as CASSLGQVNYGYTF. The chain combines TRBV6-5 with TRBJ1-2, with 8 bases fitting TRBD1. The CDR3 length is 14 residues. V gave up 4 bases and J gave up 1 base; unmatched junction bases: 2. The germline CDR1 and CDR2 sequences are MNHEY and SVGAGI.

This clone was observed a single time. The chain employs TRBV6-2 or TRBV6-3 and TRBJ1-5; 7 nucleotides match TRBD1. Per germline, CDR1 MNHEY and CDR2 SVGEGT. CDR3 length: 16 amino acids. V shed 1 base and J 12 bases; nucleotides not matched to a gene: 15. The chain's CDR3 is CASSYLPQGVNGNQHF. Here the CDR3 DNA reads TGTGCCAGCAGTTACTTGCCGCAGGGGGTTAACGGTAACCAGCATTTT.

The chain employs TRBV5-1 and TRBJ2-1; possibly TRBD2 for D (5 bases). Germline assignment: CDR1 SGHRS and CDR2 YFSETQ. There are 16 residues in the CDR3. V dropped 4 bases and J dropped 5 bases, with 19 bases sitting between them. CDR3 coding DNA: TGCGCCAGCAGCCTCCTCGGAGAGGACTGGAACAATGAGCAGTTCTTC. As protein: CASSLLGEDWNNEQFF.

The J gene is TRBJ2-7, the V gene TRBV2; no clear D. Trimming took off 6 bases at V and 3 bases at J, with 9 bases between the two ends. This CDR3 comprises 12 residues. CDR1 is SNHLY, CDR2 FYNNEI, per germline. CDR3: CASRGWYYEQYF. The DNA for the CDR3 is TGTGCCAGCAGGGGCTGGTACTACGAGCAGTACTTC.

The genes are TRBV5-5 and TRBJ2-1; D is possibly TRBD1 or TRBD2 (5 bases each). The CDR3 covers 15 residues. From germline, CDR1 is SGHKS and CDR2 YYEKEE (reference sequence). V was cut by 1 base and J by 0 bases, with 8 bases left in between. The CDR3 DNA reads TGTGCCAGCAGCTTGAGGGACGGCTCCTACAATGAGCAGTTCTTC. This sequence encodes CASSLRDGSYNEQFF.

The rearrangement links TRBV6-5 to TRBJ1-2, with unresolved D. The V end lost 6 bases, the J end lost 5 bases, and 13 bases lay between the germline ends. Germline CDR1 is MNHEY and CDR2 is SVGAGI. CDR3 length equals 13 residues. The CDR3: CASRKEGGYGYTF. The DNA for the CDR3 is TGTGCCAGCAGGAAGGAGGGTGGGTATGGCTACACCTTC.

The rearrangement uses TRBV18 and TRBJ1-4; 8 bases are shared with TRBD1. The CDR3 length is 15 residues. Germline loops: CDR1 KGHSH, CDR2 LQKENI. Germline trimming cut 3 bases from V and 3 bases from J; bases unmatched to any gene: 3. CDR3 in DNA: TGTGCCAGCTCACCCCCGGGACAGGCTAATGAAAAACTGTTTTTT. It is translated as CASSPPGQANEKLFF.

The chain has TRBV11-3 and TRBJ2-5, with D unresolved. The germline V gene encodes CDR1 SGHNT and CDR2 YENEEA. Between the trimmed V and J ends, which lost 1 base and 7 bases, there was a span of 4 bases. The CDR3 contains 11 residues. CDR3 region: CASSLGWTQYF. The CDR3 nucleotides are TGTGCCAGCAGCTTAGGGTGGACCCAGTACTTC.

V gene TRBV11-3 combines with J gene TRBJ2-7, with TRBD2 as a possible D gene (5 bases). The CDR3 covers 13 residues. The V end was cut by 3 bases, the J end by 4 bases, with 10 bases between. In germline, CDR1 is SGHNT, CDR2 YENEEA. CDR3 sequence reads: CASSFLGGYEQYF. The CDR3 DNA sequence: TGTGCCAGCAGCTTTTTAGGCGGGTACGAGCAGTACTTC.

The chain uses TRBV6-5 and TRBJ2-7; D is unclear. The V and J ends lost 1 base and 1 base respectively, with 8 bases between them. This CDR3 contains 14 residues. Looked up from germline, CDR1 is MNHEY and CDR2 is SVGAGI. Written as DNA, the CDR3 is TGTGCCAGCAGTTACTTCGAACGTTCCTACGAGCAGTACTTC. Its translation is CASSYFERSYEQYF.

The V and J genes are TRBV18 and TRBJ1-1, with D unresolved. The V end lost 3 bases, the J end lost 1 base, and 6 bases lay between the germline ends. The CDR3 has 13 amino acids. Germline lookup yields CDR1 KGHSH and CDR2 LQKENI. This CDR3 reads CASSPRENTEAFF. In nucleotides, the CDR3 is TGTGCCAGCTCACCTCGAGAGAACACTGAAGCTTTCTTT.

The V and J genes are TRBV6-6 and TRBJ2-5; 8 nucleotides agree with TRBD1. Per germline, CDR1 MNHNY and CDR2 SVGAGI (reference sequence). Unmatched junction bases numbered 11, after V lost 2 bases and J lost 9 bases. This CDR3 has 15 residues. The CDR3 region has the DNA TGTGCCAGCAGTTACACCGGACAGGGCCAATCGCCCCAGTACTTC. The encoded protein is CASSYTGQGQSPQYF.

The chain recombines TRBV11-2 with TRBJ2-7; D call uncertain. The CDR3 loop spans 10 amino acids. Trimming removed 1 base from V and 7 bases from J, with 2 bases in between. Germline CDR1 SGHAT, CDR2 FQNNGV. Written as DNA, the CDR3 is TGTGCCAGCAGCTTAGGGGAGCAGTACTTC. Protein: CASSLGEQYF.

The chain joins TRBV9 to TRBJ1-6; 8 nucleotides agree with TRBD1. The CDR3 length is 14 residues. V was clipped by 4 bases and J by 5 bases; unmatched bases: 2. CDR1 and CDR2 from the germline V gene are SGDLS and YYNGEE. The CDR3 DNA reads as TGTGCCAGCAGCAGGACAGGGAATAATTCACCCCTCCACTTT. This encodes CASSRTGNNSPLHF.

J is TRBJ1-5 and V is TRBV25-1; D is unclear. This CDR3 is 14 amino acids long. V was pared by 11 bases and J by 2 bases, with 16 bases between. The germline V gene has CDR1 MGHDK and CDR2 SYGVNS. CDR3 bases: TGTGCCGGCGGAACGGGATATGGCAATCAGCCCCAGCATTTT. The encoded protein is CAGGTGYGNQPQHF.